These T cell receptor beta chains were read from a single sample in a study of yellow fever vaccine responses in identical twins. TCRdb re-analysed the RT-PCR reads in MiXCR, keeping a single row per CDR3 protein. This sample has several thousand distinct CDR3 sequences, with about 86% found just once. The sample was T cells from blood (PBMCs), unsorted or a sorted subset (not recorded which), taken before or after yellow fever vaccination (not recorded which). All receptors derive from a woman younger than 30 who received the yellow fever vaccine. CDR3s include the opening cysteine and the closing phenylalanine or tryptophan. Fields, in order: CDR3 length, V gene, J gene, clone size, CDR3 protein. Not all rows give a size; the values are once, few, many and, for expanded clones, a class.

CDR3 length: 15; V gene: TRBV4-2; J gene: TRBJ2-7; clone size: .; CDR3 protein: CASSQTSGTGYEQYF
CDR3 length: 15; V gene: TRBV4-3; J gene: TRBJ2-3; clone size: .; CDR3 protein: CASSQELQRTDTQYF
CDR3 length: 16; V gene: TRBV11-1; J gene: TRBJ2-1; clone size: .; CDR3 protein: CASSLIVGTAYNEQFF
CDR3 length: 10; V gene: TRBV10-3; J gene: TRBJ1-2; clone size: .; CDR3 protein: CATWGRGYTF
CDR3 length: 15; V gene: TRBV6-2/TRBV6-3; J gene: TRBJ2-3; clone size: .; CDR3 protein: CASSYRLASTDTQYF
CDR3 length: 14; V gene: TRBV3-1; J gene: TRBJ2-5; clone size: .; CDR3 protein: CASSPSRGLETQYF
CDR3 length: 13; V gene: TRBV7-9; J gene: TRBJ2-5; clone size: .; CDR3 protein: CASSSGIQETQYF
CDR3 length: 14; V gene: TRBV11-3; J gene: TRBJ2-1; clone size: few; CDR3 protein: CASKRSTSNNEQFF
CDR3 length: 14; V gene: TRBV7-2; J gene: TRBJ2-7; clone size: .; CDR3 protein: CASSLVVHLNEQYF
CDR3 length: 13; V gene: TRBV7-2; J gene: TRBJ2-5; clone size: .; CDR3 protein: CASSLRERETQYF
CDR3 length: 14; V gene: TRBV12-3/TRBV12-4; J gene: TRBJ1-1; clone size: .; CDR3 protein: CASSMFDRVSEAFF
CDR3 length: 11; V gene: TRBV20-1; J gene: TRBJ2-1; clone size: .; CDR3 protein: CSAERENEQFF
CDR3 length: 12; V gene: TRBV20-1; J gene: TRBJ1-6; clone size: .; CDR3 protein: CSAAPGNSPLHF
CDR3 length: 17; V gene: TRBV5-6; J gene: TRBJ2-2; clone size: .; CDR3 protein: CASRQGLAGVGTGELFF
CDR3 length: 13; V gene: TRBV11-3; J gene: TRBJ2-2; clone size: once; CDR3 protein: CASSLKSTGELFF
CDR3 length: 12; V gene: TRBV12-3/TRBV12-4; J gene: TRBJ2-1; clone size: .; CDR3 protein: CASSLDRLGQFF
CDR3 length: 11; V gene: TRBV4-2; J gene: TRBJ2-7; clone size: once; CDR3 protein: CASSQETEQYF
CDR3 length: 13; V gene: TRBV20-1; J gene: TRBJ2-5; clone size: .; CDR3 protein: CSASPKVWETQYF
CDR3 length: 15; V gene: TRBV27; J gene: TRBJ1-6; clone size: .; CDR3 protein: CASSREGPYNSPLHF
CDR3 length: 17; V gene: TRBV2; J gene: TRBJ2-5; clone size: .; CDR3 protein: CASRGFGLAGERETQYF
CDR3 length: 15; V gene: TRBV12-3/TRBV12-4; J gene: TRBJ2-7; clone size: .; CDR3 protein: CASQLGARGDYEQYF
CDR3 length: 15; V gene: TRBV2; J gene: TRBJ2-1; clone size: once; CDR3 protein: CASRRGAGGYNEQFF
CDR3 length: 13; V gene: TRBV4-2; J gene: TRBJ2-3; clone size: .; CDR3 protein: CASSLDSRDTQYF
CDR3 length: 15; V gene: TRBV4-2; J gene: TRBJ2-7; clone size: .; CDR3 protein: CASSQGGGTNYEQYF
CDR3 length: 15; V gene: TRBV20-1; J gene: TRBJ2-3; clone size: .; CDR3 protein: CSATPAQPATDTQYF
CDR3 length: 11; V gene: TRBV29-1; J gene: TRBJ2-3; clone size: .; CDR3 protein: CSVEFRDTQYF
CDR3 length: 13; V gene: TRBV29-1; J gene: TRBJ1-2; clone size: .; CDR3 protein: CSVRDSGTNGYTF
CDR3 length: 12; V gene: TRBV29-1; J gene: TRBJ2-5; clone size: few; CDR3 protein: CSVEVSQETQYF
CDR3 length: 13; V gene: TRBV10-1; J gene: TRBJ1-4; clone size: .; CDR3 protein: CASNSGTNEKLFF
CDR3 length: 17; V gene: TRBV9; J gene: TRBJ1-3; clone size: once; CDR3 protein: CASSVTRQGSSGNTIYF
CDR3 length: 14; V gene: TRBV1; J gene: TRBJ2-3; clone size: .; CDR3 protein: CTSSLGAVGDTQYF
CDR3 length: 15; V gene: TRBV11-1; J gene: TRBJ2-3; clone size: .; CDR3 protein: CASSGTARSTDTQYF
CDR3 length: 12; V gene: TRBV16; J gene: TRBJ1-1; clone size: .; CDR3 protein: CASSQSGMKAFF
CDR3 length: 15; V gene: TRBV5-5; J gene: TRBJ2-7; clone size: .; CDR3 protein: CASSLEARASNEQYF
CDR3 length: 13; V gene: TRBV29-1; J gene: TRBJ1-1; clone size: .; CDR3 protein: CSVGGTVNTEAFF
CDR3 length: 13; V gene: TRBV5-6; J gene: TRBJ2-7; clone size: .; CDR3 protein: CASSLEQYDEQYF
CDR3 length: 15; V gene: TRBV28; J gene: TRBJ2-3; clone size: .; CDR3 protein: CASSSRDRETDTQYF
CDR3 length: 16; V gene: TRBV11-2; J gene: TRBJ2-1; clone size: .; CDR3 protein: CASSFPASGIYNEQFF
CDR3 length: 14; V gene: TRBV4-3; J gene: TRBJ1-3; clone size: few; CDR3 protein: CASSPAGAGNTIYF
CDR3 length: 16; V gene: TRBV13; J gene: TRBJ2-7; clone size: .; CDR3 protein: CASSGLAGGPSYEQYF
CDR3 length: 12; V gene: TRBV4-2; J gene: TRBJ2-1; clone size: .; CDR3 protein: CASSRGTAEQFF
CDR3 length: 14; V gene: TRBV12-3/TRBV12-4; J gene: TRBJ1-1; clone size: .; CDR3 protein: CASRPTGTGGKAFF
CDR3 length: 15; V gene: TRBV11-1; J gene: TRBJ1-5; clone size: .; CDR3 protein: CASSLKGSPNQPQHF
CDR3 length: 16; V gene: TRBV29-1; J gene: TRBJ2-1; clone size: .; CDR3 protein: CSVEEEGLGSYNEQFF
CDR3 length: 14; V gene: TRBV23-1; J gene: TRBJ1-2; clone size: .; CDR3 protein: CASPFGRYPYGYTF
CDR3 length: 14; V gene: TRBV13; J gene: TRBJ2-3; clone size: .; CDR3 protein: CASRKGGYTDTQYF
CDR3 length: 20; V gene: TRBV7-3; J gene: TRBJ2-7; clone size: .; CDR3 protein: CASSLMSFRQGGQLRYEQYF
CDR3 length: 15; V gene: TRBV11-1; J gene: TRBJ2-7; clone size: once; CDR3 protein: CASSTLTGNSYEQYF
CDR3 length: 13; V gene: TRBV29-1; J gene: TRBJ1-5; clone size: .; CDR3 protein: CSTRDGGNQPQHF
CDR3 length: 13; V gene: TRBV7-3; J gene: TRBJ2-1; clone size: .; CDR3 protein: CASSLWDLNEQFF
CDR3 length: 13; V gene: TRBV2; J gene: TRBJ2-7; clone size: once; CDR3 protein: CASKMEGPHEQYF
CDR3 length: 12; V gene: TRBV19; J gene: TRBJ2-5; clone size: .; CDR3 protein: CASSKREETQYF
CDR3 length: 15; V gene: TRBV28; J gene: TRBJ2-1; clone size: .; CDR3 protein: CASSLLRTGINEQFF
CDR3 length: 15; V gene: TRBV4-2; J gene: TRBJ1-1; clone size: .; CDR3 protein: CASSQGPKANTEAFF
CDR3 length: 12; V gene: TRBV29-1; J gene: TRBJ2-5; clone size: .; CDR3 protein: CSVGQIQETQYF